This T cell receptor (beta chain) is from a study of shared clonotypes between healthy human individuals. The overall study: Donor composition was two women and a few men, aged 18 to 49. CD4 naive and CD4 memory each took three plates per donor, while CD8 naive took two and CD8 memory one.

V was trimmed by 3 bases and J by 6 bases, leaving 13 bases between them. The CDR3 runs to 14 residues. Per the germline V gene, CDR1 is MNHEY and CDR2 is SMNVEV (reference sequence). CD8 cells classed as naive were CD45RO-negative and positively selected for CCR7, excluding terminally differentiated effector memory CD45RA+ cells. The study's findings and limits: The generation probabilities recorded for non-shared clonotypes fell below those of clonotypes shared by all four donors.

With regard to this clone: The antigen is undetermined.

Repertoires were generated with immunoSEQ multiplex PCR, while TCRdb's copy carries only in-frame clones and drops some. The table has roughly 2 million clones, just under 95% seen once; the top ten hold 1% to 1.3%. V is TRBV27 and J is TRBJ2-3; possible D gene TRBD1, 6 bases. The sample taken for sequencing was naive CD8+ T cells sorted from blood. The receptor was isolated from a man between 18 and 35 years old in good health. The CDR3 nucleotides read TGTGCCAGCAGTTTTCAGGGGACGATCGATACGCAGTATTTT. Translating gives CASSFQGTIDTQYF.